The 24 T cell receptor beta chains below all came from one sample that was sequenced in a study of blood T cell repertoires in COVID-19. Sequencing used immunoSEQ multiplex PCR; TCRdb keeps in-frame clones, though not all of them. Among 65,000 to 80,000 clones listed, about 87% were seen once. Sequencing was performed on peripheral blood. The receptors here all came from a man aged 45 to 65 with active COVID-19.

The chain employs TRBV30 and TRBJ2-7; D is perhaps TRBD2 (5 bases). This CDR3 region has 13 residues. Germline V gene lookup returns CDR1 GTSNPN and CDR2 SVGIG (reference sequence). The V end was cut by 3 bases, the J end by 4 bases, with 13 bases between. CDR3 DNA sequence: TGTGCCTGGAGGCAGAGTGGCGGGTACGAGCAGTACTTC. This gives the protein CAWRQSGGYEQYF.

The chain couples TRBV2 to TRBJ2-5; possibly TRBD2 for D (6 bases). The germline V gene has CDR1 SNHLY and CDR2 FYNNEI. This CDR3 is 13 amino acids long. V was trimmed by 10 bases and J by 5 bases, leaving 17 bases between them. The CDR3 here is CATSLADVETQYF. CDR3 sequence (DNA): TGTGCCACCTCACTAGCTGACGTGGAGACCCAGTACTTC.

DNA of the CDR3: TGTGCCAGCAGTTACTCCCTCAGCAGGGGAACCACTGAAGCTTTCTTT. This encodes CASSYSLSRGTTEAFF. V and J are TRBV6-5 and TRBJ1-1; a possible D gene is TRBD1 (6 bases). The CDR3 is 16 residues long. Germline lookup yields CDR1 MNHEY and CDR2 SVGAGI. V was shortened by 0 bases and J by 4 bases, with 15 bases between the two germline ends.

V and J are TRBV27 and TRBJ2-7; TRBD2 agrees at 10 bases. Trimming cost V 2 bases and J 2 bases; bases outside gene matches: 3. The CDR3 contains 15 residues. The germline V gene encodes CDR1 MNHEY and CDR2 SMNVEV (reference sequence). CDR3 amino acids: CASSLNLAGAYEQYF. CDR3 coding DNA: TGTGCCAGCAGTTTAAACCTAGCGGGGGCCTACGAGCAGTACTTC.

The chain combines TRBV11-3 with TRBJ1-1; D not certain. The CDR3 consists of 15 residues. V lost 5 bases to trimming and J lost 7 bases, with 20 bases between them. Germline CDR1 and CDR2: SGHNT and YENEEA. This CDR3 is CASSPGGREASEAFF. The CDR3 DNA reads TGTGCCAGCAGCCCGGGAGGCCGGGAGGCCAGTGAAGCTTTCTTT.

The genes are TRBV28 and TRBJ1-6; tentatively, D is TRBD1 (5 bases). V was cut by 6 bases and J by 14 bases, with 14 bases left in between. The V gene's germline CDR1 is MDHEN and CDR2 SYDVKM. The CDR3 is made up of 12 amino acids. CDR3 nucleotide sequence: TGTGCCAGCAGCAACCGTGGGGGGGCCCTCCACTTT. Residues: CASSNRGGALHF.

The J gene is TRBJ2-7, the V gene TRBV2, with TRBD2 matching 11 bases. The CDR3 is 16 amino acids. CDR1 is SNHLY and CDR2 is FYNNEI in the germline V gene. Trimming at V came to 4 bases and at J to 2 bases, leaving 7 bases not matched to a gene. The CDR3 region has the DNA TGTGCCAGCAGTGGCGAGCTAGCGGGAGGACCCTACGAGCAGTACTTC. Translating gives CASSGELAGGPYEQYF.

This chain links TRBV11-2 with TRBJ2-3; TRBD2 matches at 13 bases. Germline CDR1 SGHAT, CDR2 FQNNGV. CDR3 length: 16 residues. Trimming cost V 6 bases and J 10 bases; bases outside gene matches: 13. The CDR3 loop reads CASSFTSGGAGDAQYF. The CDR3 DNA is TGTGCCAGCAGTTTCACTAGCGGGGGGGCTGGCGACGCGCAGTATTTT.

The chain links TRBV7-9 to TRBJ2-1; the D gene is possibly TRBD2 (6 bases). CDR1 is SEHNR, CDR2 FQNEAQ, per germline (reference sequence). The CDR3 sequence is 14 residues long. V lost 5 bases, J lost 4 bases, and 12 bases lay in between. This CDR3 reads CASSLDYIYNEQFF. CDR3 bases: TGTGCCAGCAGCCTGGACTACATATACAATGAGCAGTTCTTC.

The rearrangement links TRBV3-1 (or the pseudogene TRBV3-2) to TRBJ2-3; perhaps TRBD1 as D (5 bases). The CDR3 is 13 amino acids. V was cut by 4 bases and J by 3 bases, with 8 bases left in between. CDR1 LGHDT and CDR2 YNNKEL come from the germline V gene (reference sequence). The CDR3, as DNA: TGTGCCAGCAGCCCCTCAGGGACAGATACGCAGTATTTT. This codes for CASSPSGTDTQYF.

This clone came up a few times. This chain uses TRBV5-6 with TRBJ1-1; the D gene is possibly TRBD1 (5 bases). This CDR3 is built from 14 residues. V was clipped by 4 bases and J by 0 bases, with 10 bases between them. CDR1 is SGHDT and CDR2 is YYEEEE in the germline V gene. The CDR3 is CASSQKQVNTEAFF. The DNA of the CDR3 is TGTGCCAGCAGCCAAAAACAGGTGAACACTGAAGCTTTCTTT.

The chain is built from TRBV7-2 and TRBJ2-3, with 10 bases matching TRBD2. Losses at the gene ends were 2 bases for V and 7 bases for J; bases not matched to a gene: 9. The CDR3 consists of 16 residues. CDR1 and CDR2 (germline): SGHTA, FQGNSA. This chain's CDR3 is CASSLRLSGGGNTQYF. CDR3 in DNA: TGTGCCAGCAGCTTACGACTAAGCGGGGGGGGGAATACGCAGTATTTT.

The rearrangement links TRBV3-1 (or the pseudogene TRBV3-2) to TRBJ2-1, with D tentatively TRBD2 (7 bases). This CDR3 comprises 16 residues. Germline CDR1 LGHDT, CDR2 YNNKEL (reference sequence). V lost 3 bases and J 8 bases, leaving 20 bases between the germline ends. The CDR3 loop reads CASSQGATREFHEQFF. The DNA of the CDR3 is TGTGCCAGCAGCCAGGGGGCTACGCGGGAGTTTCATGAGCAGTTCTTC.

This rearrangement joins TRBV7-8 to TRBJ2-6; 9 bases agree with TRBD2. CDR3 size: 18 residues. Germline V CDR1 and CDR2: SGHVS, FQNEAQ. Germline trimming cut 3 bases from V and 5 bases from J; bases unmatched to any gene: 11. The CDR3 DNA follows: TGTGCCAGCAGCTTCGCGGGAGCGGGGGGTTACTGGGCCAACGTCCTGACTTTC. As protein: CASSFAGAGGYWANVLTF.

The rearrangement joins TRBV7-3 to TRBJ1-1; D perhaps matches TRBD1 (5 bases). CDR1 and CDR2 (germline): SGHTA, FQGTGA. V shed 1 base and J shed 1 base, with 10 bases lying between them. The CDR3 totals 15 residues. The CDR3 nucleotides are TGTGCCAGCAGCTTAAGTGGGGCAAGGAACACTGAAGCTTTCTTT. Translated, it gives CASSLSGARNTEAFF.

V usage is TRBV3-1 (or the pseudogene TRBV3-2) and J usage is TRBJ2-7; 7 bases agree with TRBD2. The germline V gene encodes CDR1 LGHDT and CDR2 YNNKEL (reference sequence). The CDR3 length is 15 residues. V shed 8 bases and J 2 bases; nucleotides not matched to a gene: 12. The chain's CDR3 is CASSPLWRETYEQYF. The CDR3 bases are TGTGCCAGCTCCCCGTTGTGGCGGGAGACCTACGAGCAGTACTTC.

This clone was observed once. The chain carries TRBV28 and TRBJ2-3; tentative D call: TRBD2 (5 bases). CDR1 and CDR2 from the germline V gene are MDHEN and SYDVKM. This CDR3 is 15 amino acids long. The V end was cut by 2 bases, the J end by 2 bases, with 11 bases between. The CDR3 sequence: CASSLPSGHTDTQYF. The DNA for the CDR3 is TGTGCCAGCAGTTTACCCAGCGGCCACACAGATACGCAGTATTTT.

The rearrangement uses TRBV3-1 (or the pseudogene TRBV3-2) and TRBJ2-1, with TRBD2 matching 15 bases. Per the germline V gene, CDR1 is LGHDT and CDR2 is YNNKEL (reference sequence). With 3 bases clipped from V and 5 bases from J, the junction kept 5 bases outside the gene matches. The CDR3 has 17 residues. In DNA, the CDR3 is TGTGCCAGCAGCCAGAAGTGGACTAGCGGGGGGGACAATGAGCAGTTCTTC. Its translation: CASSQKWTSGGDNEQFF.

The chain uses TRBV5-6 and TRBJ2-3, with TRBD2 matching 8 bases. CDR1 SGHDT and CDR2 YYEEEE come from the germline V gene. The length of the CDR3 is 14 residues. The V segment lost 10 bases and the J segment 7 bases; nucleotides outside the gene matches: 14. CDR3 sequence reads: CASERLATLYTQYF. The CDR3 coding sequence is TGTGCCTCAGAGAGACTAGCGACATTATATACGCAGTATTTT.

The chain employs TRBV5-1 and TRBJ2-1; 9 bases align to TRBD1. The CDR3 spans 16 residues. V lost 2 bases, J lost 3 bases, and 6 bases stayed unmatched. Germline-derived CDR1 and CDR2 are SGHRS and YFSETQ. The CDR3 DNA follows: TGCGCCAGCAGCTTAGACAGGGGGGTACTCTACAATGAGCAGTTCTTC. Protein sequence: CASSLDRGVLYNEQFF.

This clone was recorded only once. The chain employs TRBV15 and TRBJ2-3; tentatively, D is TRBD1 (7 bases). There are 15 residues in the CDR3. V lost 0 bases and J 6 bases, leaving 13 bases between the germline ends. Germline V gene lookup returns CDR1 LNHNV and CDR2 YYDKDF (reference sequence). The DNA for the CDR3 is TGTGCCACCAGCAGAGATGGGGGGACAGCGGATACGCAGTATTTT. Translating gives CATSRDGGTADTQYF.

J is TRBJ2-1 and V is TRBV27; maybe TRBD2 (6 bases). The CDR3 sequence is 12 residues long. Germline V CDR1 and CDR2: MNHEY, SMNVEV (reference sequence). V lost 5 bases and J lost 9, with 11 bases in between. The CDR3 coding sequence is TGTGCCAGCAGTCTACTAGCTGGTGAGCAGTTCTTC. This gives the protein CASSLLAGEQFF.

This clone came up a few times. This rearrangement joins TRBV5-5 to TRBJ1-3, with 7 positions matching TRBD1. Unmatched junction bases numbered 11, after V lost 4 bases and J lost 4 bases. The CDR3 is made up of 16 amino acids. Looked up from germline, CDR1 is SGHKS and CDR2 is YYEKEE (reference sequence). CDR3 amino acids: CASSRDDRVRGNTIYF. The CDR3 DNA reads as TGTGCCAGCAGCCGAGATGACAGGGTGAGAGGAAACACCATATATTTT.

This sequence joins TRBV30 and TRBJ2-5, with 9 bases aligning to TRBD1. Losses at the gene ends were 5 bases for V and 4 bases for J; bases not matched to a gene: 5. The length of the CDR3 is 13 residues. The germline gives CDR1 GTSNPN, CDR2 SVGIG (reference sequence). As DNA, the CDR3 is TGTGCCTGGCAAACAGGGGGCGCAGAGACCCAGTACTTC. Residues: CAWQTGGAETQYF.